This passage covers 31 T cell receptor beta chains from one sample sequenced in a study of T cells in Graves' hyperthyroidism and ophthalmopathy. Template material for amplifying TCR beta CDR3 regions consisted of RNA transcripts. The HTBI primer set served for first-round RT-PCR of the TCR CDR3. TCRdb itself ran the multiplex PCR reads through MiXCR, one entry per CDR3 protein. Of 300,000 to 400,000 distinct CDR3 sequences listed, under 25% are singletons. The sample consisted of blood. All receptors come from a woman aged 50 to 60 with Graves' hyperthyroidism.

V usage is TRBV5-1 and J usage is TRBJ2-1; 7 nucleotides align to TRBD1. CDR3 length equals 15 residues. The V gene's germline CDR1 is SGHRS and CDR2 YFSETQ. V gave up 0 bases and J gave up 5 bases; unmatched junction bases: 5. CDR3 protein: CASSLGGGADNEQFF. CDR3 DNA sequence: TGCGCCAGCAGCTTGGGAGGGGGCGCGGACAATGAGCAGTTCTTC. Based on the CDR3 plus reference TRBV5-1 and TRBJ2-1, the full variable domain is KAGVTQTPRYLIKTRGQQVTLSCSPISGHRSVSWYQQTPGQGLQFLFEYFSETQRNKGNFPGRFSGRQFSNSRSEMNVSTLELGDSALYLCASSLGGGADNEQFFGPGTRLTVL.

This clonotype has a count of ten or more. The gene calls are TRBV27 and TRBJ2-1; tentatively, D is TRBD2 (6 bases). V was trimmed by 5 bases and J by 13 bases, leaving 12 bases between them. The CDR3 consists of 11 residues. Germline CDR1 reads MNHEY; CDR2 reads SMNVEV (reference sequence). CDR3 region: CASSRGDRQFF. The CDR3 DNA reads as TGTGCCAGCAGTCGCGGGGACCGACAGTTCTTC.

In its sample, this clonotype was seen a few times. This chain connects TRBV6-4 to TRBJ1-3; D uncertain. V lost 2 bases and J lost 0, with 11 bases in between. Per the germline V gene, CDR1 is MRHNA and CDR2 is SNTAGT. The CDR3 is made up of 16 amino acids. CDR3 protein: CASSDPLHHSGNTIYF. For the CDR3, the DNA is TGTGCCAGCAGTGACCCCCTTCACCACTCTGGAAACACCATATATTTT.

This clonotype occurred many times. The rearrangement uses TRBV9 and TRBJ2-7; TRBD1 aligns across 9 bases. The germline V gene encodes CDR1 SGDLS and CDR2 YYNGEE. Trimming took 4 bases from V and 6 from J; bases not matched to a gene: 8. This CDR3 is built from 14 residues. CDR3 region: CASSIAGTGPEQYF. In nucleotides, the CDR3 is TGTGCCAGCAGCATCGCCGGGACAGGGCCCGAGCAGTACTTC.

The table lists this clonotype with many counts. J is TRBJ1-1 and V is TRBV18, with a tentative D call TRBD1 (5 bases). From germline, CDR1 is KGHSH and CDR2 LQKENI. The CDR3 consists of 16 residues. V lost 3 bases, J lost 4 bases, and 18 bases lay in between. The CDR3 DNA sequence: TGTGCCAGCTCACCCCGGGGGATGGCCAGGAGCACTGAAGCTTTCTTT. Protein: CASSPRGMARSTEAFF.

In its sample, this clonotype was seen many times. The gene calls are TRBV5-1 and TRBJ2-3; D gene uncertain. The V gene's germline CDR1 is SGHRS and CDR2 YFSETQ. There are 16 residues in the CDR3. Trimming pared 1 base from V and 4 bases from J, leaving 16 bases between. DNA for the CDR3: TGCGCCAGCAGCTTGTTCGGCCAGGTGGGCGCAGATACGCAGTATTTT. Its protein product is CASSLFGQVGADTQYF.

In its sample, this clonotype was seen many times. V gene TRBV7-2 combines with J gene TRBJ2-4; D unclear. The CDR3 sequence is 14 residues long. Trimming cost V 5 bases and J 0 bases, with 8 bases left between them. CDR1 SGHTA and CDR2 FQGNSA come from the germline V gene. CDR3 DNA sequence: TGTGCCAGCAGCCCCGGGTTAGCCAAAAACATTCAGTACTTC. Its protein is CASSPGLAKNIQYF. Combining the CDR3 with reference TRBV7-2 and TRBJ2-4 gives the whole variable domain GAGVSQSPSNKVTEKGKDVELRCDPISGHTALYWYRQSLGQGLEFLIYFQGNSAPDKSGLPSDRFSAERTGGSVSTLTIQRTQQEDSAVYLCASSPGLAKNIQYFGAGTRLSVL.

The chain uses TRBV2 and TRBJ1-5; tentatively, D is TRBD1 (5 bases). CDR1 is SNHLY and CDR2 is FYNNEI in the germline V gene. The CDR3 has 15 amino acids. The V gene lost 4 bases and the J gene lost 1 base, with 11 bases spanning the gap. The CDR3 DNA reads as TGTGCCAGCAGTGCCGACAGAAAGAGCAATCAGCCCCAGCATTTT. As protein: CASSADRKSNQPQHF.

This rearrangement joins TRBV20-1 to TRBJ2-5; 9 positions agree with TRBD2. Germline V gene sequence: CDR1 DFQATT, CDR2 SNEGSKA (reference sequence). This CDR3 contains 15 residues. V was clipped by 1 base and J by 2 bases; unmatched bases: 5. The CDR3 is CSARVDLAGQETQYF. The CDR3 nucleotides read TGCAGTGCTAGAGTCGATCTAGCGGGGCAAGAGACCCAGTACTTC.

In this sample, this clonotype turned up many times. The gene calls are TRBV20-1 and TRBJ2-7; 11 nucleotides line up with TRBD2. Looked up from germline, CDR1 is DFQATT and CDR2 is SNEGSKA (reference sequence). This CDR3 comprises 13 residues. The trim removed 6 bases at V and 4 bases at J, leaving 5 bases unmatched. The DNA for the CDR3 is TGCAGTGCCCAGACTAGCGGGAAATACGAGCAGTACTTC. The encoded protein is CSAQTSGKYEQYF.

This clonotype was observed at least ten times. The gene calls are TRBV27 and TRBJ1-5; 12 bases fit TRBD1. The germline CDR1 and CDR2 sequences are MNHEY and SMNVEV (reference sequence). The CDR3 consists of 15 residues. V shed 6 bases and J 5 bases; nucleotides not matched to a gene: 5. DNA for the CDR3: TGTGCCAGCAGCACCGGGACAGGGGGCTATCAGCCCCAGCATTTT. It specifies CASSTGTGGYQPQHF.

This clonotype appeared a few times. The CDR3 sequence: CASSVGAGAHNEQFF. DNA for the CDR3: TGTGCCAGTTCGGTAGGAGCGGGGGCCCACAATGAGCAGTTCTTC. The chain links TRBV19 to TRBJ2-1; 8 bases fit TRBD2. V was clipped by 8 bases and J by 5 bases; unmatched bases: 11. The CDR3 is 15 amino acids. Germline V gives CDR1 LNHDA, CDR2 SQIVND (reference sequence).

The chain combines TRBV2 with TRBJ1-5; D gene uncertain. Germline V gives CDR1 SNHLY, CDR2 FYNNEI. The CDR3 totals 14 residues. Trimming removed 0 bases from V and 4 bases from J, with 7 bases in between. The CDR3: CASSEASINQPQHF. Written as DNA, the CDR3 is TGTGCCAGCAGTGAAGCGTCAATTAATCAGCCCCAGCATTTT.

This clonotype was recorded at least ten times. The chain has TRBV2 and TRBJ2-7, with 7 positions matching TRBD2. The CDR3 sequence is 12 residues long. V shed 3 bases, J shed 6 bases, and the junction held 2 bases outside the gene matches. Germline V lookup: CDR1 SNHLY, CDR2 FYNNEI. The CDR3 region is CASSEGGIEQYF. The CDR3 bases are TGTGCCAGCAGTGAGGGGGGGATCGAGCAGTACTTC. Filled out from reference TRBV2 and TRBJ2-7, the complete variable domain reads EPEVTQTPSHQVTQMGQEVILRCVPISNHLYFYWYRQILGQKVEFLVSFYNNEISEKSEIFDDQFSVERPDGSNFTLKIRSTKLEDSAMYFCASSEGGIEQYFGPGTRLTVT.

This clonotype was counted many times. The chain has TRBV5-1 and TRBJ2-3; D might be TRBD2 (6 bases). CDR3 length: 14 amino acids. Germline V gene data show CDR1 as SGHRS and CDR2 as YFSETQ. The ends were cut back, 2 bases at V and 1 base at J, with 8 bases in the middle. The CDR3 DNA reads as TGCGCCAGCAGCTTATCTAGCGGCACAGATACGCAGTATTTT. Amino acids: CASSLSSGTDTQYF.

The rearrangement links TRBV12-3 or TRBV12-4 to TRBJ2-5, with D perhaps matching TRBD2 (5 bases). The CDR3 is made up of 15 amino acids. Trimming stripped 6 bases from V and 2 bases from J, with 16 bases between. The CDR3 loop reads CASSPRSGVQETQYF. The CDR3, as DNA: TGTGCCAGCAGCCCCCGGTCCGGGGTACAAGAGACCCAGTACTTC.

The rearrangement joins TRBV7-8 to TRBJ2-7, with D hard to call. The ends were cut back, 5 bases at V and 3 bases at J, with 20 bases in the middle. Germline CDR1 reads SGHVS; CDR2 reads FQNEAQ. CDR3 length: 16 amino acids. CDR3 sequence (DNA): TGTGCCAGCAGCCCCCTAGTGCGTGGCGCCGACTACGAGCAGTACTTC. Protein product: CASSPLVRGADYEQYF.

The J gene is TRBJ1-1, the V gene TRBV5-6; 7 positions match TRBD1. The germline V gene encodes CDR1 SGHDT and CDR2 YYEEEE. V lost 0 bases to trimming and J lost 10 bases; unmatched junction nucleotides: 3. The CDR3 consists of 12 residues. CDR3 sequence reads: CASSLDRGVAFF. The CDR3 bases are TGTGCCAGCAGCTTGGACAGGGGAGTAGCTTTCTTT. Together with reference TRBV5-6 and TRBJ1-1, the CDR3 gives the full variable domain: DAGVTQSPTHLIKTRGQQVTLRCSPKSGHDTVSWYQQALGQGPQFIFQYYEEEERQRGNFPDRFSGHQFPNYSSELNVNALLLGDSALYLCASSLDRGVAFFGQGTRLTVV.

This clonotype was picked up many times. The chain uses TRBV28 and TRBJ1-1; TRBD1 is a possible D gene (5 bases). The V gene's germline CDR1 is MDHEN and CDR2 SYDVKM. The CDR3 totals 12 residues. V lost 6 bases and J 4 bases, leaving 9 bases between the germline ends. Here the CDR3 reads CASRGGGTEAFF. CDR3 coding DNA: TGTGCCAGCAGGGGGGGGGGCACTGAAGCTTTCTTT.

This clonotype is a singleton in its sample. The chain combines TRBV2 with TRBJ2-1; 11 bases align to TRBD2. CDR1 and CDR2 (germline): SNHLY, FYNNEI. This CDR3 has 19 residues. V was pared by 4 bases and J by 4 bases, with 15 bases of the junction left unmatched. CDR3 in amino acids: CASSGRSGLAGPLYNEQFF. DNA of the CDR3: TGTGCCAGCAGTGGCCGATCAGGACTAGCGGGCCCGCTGTACAATGAGCAGTTCTTC.

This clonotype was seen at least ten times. CDR3 amino acids: CASSHTRQPWYEQYF. As DNA, the CDR3 is TGTGCCAGCAGCCATACGAGACAGCCGTGGTACGAGCAGTACTTC. The chain is built from TRBV14 and TRBJ2-7, with D perhaps matching TRBD1 (5 bases). The CDR3 runs to 15 residues. V was clipped by 3 bases and J by 4 bases, with 16 bases between them. In germline, CDR1 is SGHDN, CDR2 FVKESK.

CDR3 residues: CASSPSGGRGTQYF. In nucleotides, the CDR3 is TGTGCCAGCAGCCCTAGCGGGGGGAGAGGTACGCAGTATTTT. The J gene is TRBJ2-3, the V gene TRBV6-1, with 11 nucleotides matching TRBD2. CDR1 and CDR2 from the germline V gene are MNHNS and SASEGT. The CDR3 totals 14 residues. J lost 8 bases, V lost 6 bases, and 7 bases had no gene match.

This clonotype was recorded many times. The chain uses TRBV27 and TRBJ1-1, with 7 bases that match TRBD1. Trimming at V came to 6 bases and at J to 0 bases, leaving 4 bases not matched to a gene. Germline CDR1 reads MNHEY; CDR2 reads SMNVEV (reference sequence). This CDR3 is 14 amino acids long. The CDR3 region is CASSQGVMNTEAFF. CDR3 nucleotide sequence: TGTGCCAGCAGCCAGGGGGTCATGAACACTGAAGCTTTCTTT.

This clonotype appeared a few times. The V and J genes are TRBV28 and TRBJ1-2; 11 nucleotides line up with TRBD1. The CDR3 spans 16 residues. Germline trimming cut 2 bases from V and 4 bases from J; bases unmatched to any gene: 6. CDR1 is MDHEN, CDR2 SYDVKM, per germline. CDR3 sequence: CASSLSGQGAAYGYTF. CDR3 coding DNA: TGTGCCAGCAGTTTAAGCGGACAGGGGGCGGCCTATGGCTACACCTTC.

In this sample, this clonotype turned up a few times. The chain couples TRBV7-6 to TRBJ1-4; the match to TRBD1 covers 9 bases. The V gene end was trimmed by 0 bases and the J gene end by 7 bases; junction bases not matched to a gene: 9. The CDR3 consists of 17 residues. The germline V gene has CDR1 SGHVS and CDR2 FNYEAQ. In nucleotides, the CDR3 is TGTGCCAGCAGCTTAGCGGTGGGACAGGGAGCTGGTGAAAAACTGTTTTTT. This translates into CASSLAVGQGAGEKLFF.

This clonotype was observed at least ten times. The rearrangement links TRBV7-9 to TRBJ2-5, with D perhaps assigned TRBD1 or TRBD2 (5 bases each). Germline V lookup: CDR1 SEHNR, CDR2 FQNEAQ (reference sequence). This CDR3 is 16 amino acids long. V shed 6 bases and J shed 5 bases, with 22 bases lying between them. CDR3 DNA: TGTGCCAGCAGTGCCGTTGGGACCTGGAAAACGGAGACCCAGTACTTC. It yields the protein CASSAVGTWKTETQYF.

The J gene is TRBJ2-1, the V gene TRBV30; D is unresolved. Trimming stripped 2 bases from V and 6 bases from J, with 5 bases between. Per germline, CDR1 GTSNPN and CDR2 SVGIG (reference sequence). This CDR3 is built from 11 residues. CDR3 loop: CAWSYVNEQFF. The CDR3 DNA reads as TGTGCCTGGAGTTATGTCAATGAGCAGTTCTTC.

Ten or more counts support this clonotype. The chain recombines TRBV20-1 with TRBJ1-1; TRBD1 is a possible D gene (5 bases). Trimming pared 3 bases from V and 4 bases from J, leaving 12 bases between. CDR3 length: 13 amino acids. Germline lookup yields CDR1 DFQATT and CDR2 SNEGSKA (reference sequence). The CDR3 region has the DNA TGCAGTGCTAGCCAGGGAGGAGGCACTGAAGCTTTCTTT. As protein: CSASQGGGTEAFF.

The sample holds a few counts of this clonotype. CDR3 DNA sequence: TGCGCCAGCAGCTTGGAGGCAGGACAACAGCCCCAGCATTTT. Its translation: CASSLEAGQQPQHF. The chain combines TRBV5-1 with TRBJ1-5, with TRBD1 as a possible D gene (5 bases). This CDR3 contains 14 residues. V lost 0 bases, J lost 7 bases, and 11 bases lay in between. Germline lookup yields CDR1 SGHRS and CDR2 YFSETQ.

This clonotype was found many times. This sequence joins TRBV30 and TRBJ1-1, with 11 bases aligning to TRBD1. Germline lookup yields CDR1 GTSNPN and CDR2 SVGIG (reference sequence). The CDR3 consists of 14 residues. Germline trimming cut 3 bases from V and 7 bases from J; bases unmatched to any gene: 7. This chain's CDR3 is CAWRFGQGASEAFF. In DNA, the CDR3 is TGTGCCTGGAGGTTCGGACAGGGGGCGAGTGAAGCTTTCTTT.

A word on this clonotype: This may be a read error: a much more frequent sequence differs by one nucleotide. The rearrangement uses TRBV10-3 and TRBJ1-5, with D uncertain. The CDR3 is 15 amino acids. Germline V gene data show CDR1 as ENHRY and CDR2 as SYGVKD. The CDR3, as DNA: TGTGCCATCAGGGAGTCGAAGGGTCATCAGCAGCCCCAGCATTTT. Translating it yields CAIRESKGHQQPQHF.